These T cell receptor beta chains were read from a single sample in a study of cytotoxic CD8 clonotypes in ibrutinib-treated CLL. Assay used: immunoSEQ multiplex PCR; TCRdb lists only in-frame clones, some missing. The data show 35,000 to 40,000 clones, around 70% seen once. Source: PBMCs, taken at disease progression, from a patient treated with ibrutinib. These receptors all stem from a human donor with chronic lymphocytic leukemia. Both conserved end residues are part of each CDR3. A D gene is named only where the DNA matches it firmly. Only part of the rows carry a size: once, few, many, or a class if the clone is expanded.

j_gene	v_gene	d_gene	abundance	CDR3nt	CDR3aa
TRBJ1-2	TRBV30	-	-	TGTGCCTGGAGTCGAGGGATGGATTATGGCTACACCTTC	CAWSRGMDYGYTF
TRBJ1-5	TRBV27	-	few	TGTGCCAGTACTTATAGCAATCAGCCCCAGCATTTT	CASTYSNQPQHF
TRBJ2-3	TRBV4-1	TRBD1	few	TGCGCCAGCAGCCATGGGACAGCAGATACGCAGTATTTT	CASSHGTADTQYF
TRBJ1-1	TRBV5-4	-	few	TGTGCCAGCAGCTCCGGGGTGGCGCCGGCCACTGAAGCTTTCTTT	CASSSGVAPATEAFF
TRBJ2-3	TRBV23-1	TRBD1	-	TGCGCCAGCAGTCTAGGACAGGGACGGGATACGCAGTATTTT	CASSLGQGRDTQYF
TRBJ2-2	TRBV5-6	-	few	TGTGCCAGCAGCTTGGGGCGGGACGCGAACACCGGGGAGCTGTTTTTT	CASSLGRDANTGELFF
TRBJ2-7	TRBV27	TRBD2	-	TGTGCCAGCAGTTTAAGGCAAGCGGGGGGCCCCTACGAGCAGTACTTC	CASSLRQAGGPYEQYF
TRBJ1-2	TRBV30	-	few	TGTGCCTGGAGTCCCGGTGCCGACTCCCGGCGGGGCTACACCTTC	CAWSPGADSRRGYTF
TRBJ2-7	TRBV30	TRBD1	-	TGTGCCTGCCGGGACAGGGGGTACGAGCAGTACTTC	CACRDRGYEQYF
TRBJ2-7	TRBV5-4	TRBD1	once	TGTGCCAGCAGCTTGGTAGGGGGCAGGCCCGGCTACGAGCAGTACTTC	CASSLVGGRPGYEQYF
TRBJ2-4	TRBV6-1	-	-	TGTGCCAGCAGTGAAGGAGGGTTCGACAAAAACATTCAGTACTTC	CASSEGGFDKNIQYF
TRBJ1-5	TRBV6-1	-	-	TGTGCCAGCAGTGAAGTGGGCAGAAATCAGCCCCAGCATTTT	CASSEVGRNQPQHF
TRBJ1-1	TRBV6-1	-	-	TGTGCCAGCAGTGGGGGTTTCGGGCAGATGAACACTGAAGCTTTCTTT	CASSGGFGQMNTEAFF
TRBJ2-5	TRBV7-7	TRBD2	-	TGTGCTAGCAGCGCCCGGGGGGGGTTAGAAGAGACCCAGTACTTC	CASSARGGLEETQYF
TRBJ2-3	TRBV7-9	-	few	TGTGCCAGCAGACCTTCCACAGATACGCAGTATTTT	CASRPSTDTQYF
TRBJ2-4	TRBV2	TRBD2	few	TGTGCCACCCGGGGGGGTGGCAACATTCAGTACTTC	CATRGGGNIQYF
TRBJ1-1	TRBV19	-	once	TGTGCCACCCGCCGACAGGAAGACACTGAAGCTTTCTTT	CATRRQEDTEAFF
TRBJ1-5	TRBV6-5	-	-	TGTGCCAGCAGTTCAATCCAGTTTAGCAATCAGCCCCAGCATTTT	CASSSIQFSNQPQHF
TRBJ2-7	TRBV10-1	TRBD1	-	TGCGCCAGCAGTGAGTCAAAAGGACAGGGGGCCTACGAGCAGTACTTC	CASSESKGQGAYEQYF
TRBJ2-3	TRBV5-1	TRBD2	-	TGCGCCAGCAGCTCCGGGACTAGCGGGGGTAGCACAGATACGCAGTATTTT	CASSSGTSGGSTDTQYF
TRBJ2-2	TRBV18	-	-	TGTGCCAGCTCACGGGGCCCCGGACATCGAACGAACACCGGGGAGCTGTTTTTT	CASSRGPGHRTNTGELFF
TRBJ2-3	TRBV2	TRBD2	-	TGTGCCACCAAAACTAGCGCTAGCACAGATACGCAGTATTTT	CATKTSASTDTQYF
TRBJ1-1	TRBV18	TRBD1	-	TGTGCCAGCTCACCCGTCGGACAGGGATTGAACACTGAAGCTTTCTTT	CASSPVGQGLNTEAFF
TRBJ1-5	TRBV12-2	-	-	TGTGCAAGTCGCTTAGGACAGGATAGCAATCAGCCCCAGCATTTT	CASRLGQDSNQPQHF
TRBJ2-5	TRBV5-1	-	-	TGCGCCAGTACCCTGGAGGAGACCCAGTACTTC	CASTLEETQYF
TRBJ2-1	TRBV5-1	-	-	TGCGCCAGCAGCAACGGGGGTCGGTCCTACAATGAGCAGTTCTTC	CASSNGGRSYNEQFF
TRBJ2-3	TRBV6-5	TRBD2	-	TGTGCCAGCACAGGACTAGCGGAAAATACGCAGTATTTT	CASTGLAENTQYF
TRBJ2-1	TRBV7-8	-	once	TGTGCCAGCAGCTTAAACGGATACAATGAGCAGTTCTTC	CASSLNGYNEQFF
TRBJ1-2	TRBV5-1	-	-	TGCGCCAGCAGCTTGTTGTCAGACTATGGCTACACCTTC	CASSLLSDYGYTF
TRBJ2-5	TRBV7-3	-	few	TGTGCCAGCAGCCCGACGGGCCCAGAAGAGACCCAGTACTTC	CASSPTGPEETQYF
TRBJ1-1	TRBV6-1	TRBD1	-	TGTGCCAGCAGTGAAGACCGGGACAGGGGAGAAGCTTTCTTT	CASSEDRDRGEAFF
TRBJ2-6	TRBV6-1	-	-	TGTGCCAGCAGTGAAACGGAGAGCTCTGGGGCCAACGTCCTGACTTTC	CASSETESSGANVLTF
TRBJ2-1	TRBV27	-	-	TGTGCCAGCAGCTACGCCAGCTCCCCGGGCTACAATGAGCAGTTCTTC	CASSYASSPGYNEQFF
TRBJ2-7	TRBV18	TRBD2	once	TGTGCCAGCTCACCACACGGGAGGGACGGAATGGGGACCTACGAGCAGTACTTC	CASSPHGRDGMGTYEQYF
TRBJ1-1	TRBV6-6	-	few	TGTGCCAGCAGAACTAACACAGGCGCGGGCACTGAAGCTTTCTTT	CASRTNTGAGTEAFF
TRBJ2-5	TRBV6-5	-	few	TGTGCCAGCAGCCCCACACCGTACCAAGAGACCCAGTACTTC	CASSPTPYQETQYF
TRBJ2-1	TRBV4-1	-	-	TGCGCCAGCAGCCAAGGACTCGGGGGAGTGGGCAATGAGCAGTTCTTC	CASSQGLGGVGNEQFF
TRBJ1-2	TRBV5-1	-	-	TGCGCCAGCAGCACGGGGACCGGGATCGAGGGCTACACCTTC	CASSTGTGIEGYTF
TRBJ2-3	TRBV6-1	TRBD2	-	TGTGCCAGCAGTGAAACTAGCGGGGGGGCAGATACGCAGTATTTT	CASSETSGGADTQYF
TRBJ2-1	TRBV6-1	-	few	TGTGCCACGCTGTGGGGGGCCGTAGGCAATGAGCAGTTCTTC	CATLWGAVGNEQFF
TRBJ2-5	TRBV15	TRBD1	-	TGTGCCACCAGCAGGGACAGGGGGCGGGAGACCCAGTACTTC	CATSRDRGRETQYF
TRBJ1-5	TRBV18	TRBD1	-	TGTGCCAGCTCACCTACCGGGACAGGGCTTCAGCCCCAGCATTTT	CASSPTGTGLQPQHF
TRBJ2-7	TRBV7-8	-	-	TGTGCCAGCAGCGCCCGGGACGGACGCTCCTACGAGCAGTACTTC	CASSARDGRSYEQYF
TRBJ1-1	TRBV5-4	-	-	TGTGCCAGCAGCACCGGACAGACGGATCGTGAAGCTTTCTTT	CASSTGQTDREAFF
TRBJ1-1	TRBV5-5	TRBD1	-	TGTGCCAGCAGCTTGGTGTCGACAGGGGGGCCCCCTTTTTTT	CASSLVSTGGPPFF
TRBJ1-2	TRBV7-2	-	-	TGTGCCAGCAGCTTAGCCCGCAATAACTATGGCTACACCTTC	CASSLARNNYGYTF
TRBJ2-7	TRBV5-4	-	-	TGTGCCAGCAGCTTGGGCGAATCGGGCTACGAGCAGTACTTC	CASSLGESGYEQYF
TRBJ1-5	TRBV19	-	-	TGTGCCAGTTCAAGACAGGCGCCCAATCAGCCCCAGCATTTT	CASSRQAPNQPQHF
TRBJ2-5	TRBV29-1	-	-	TGCAGCGCCTCGAGGGTTGACGGGAAGACCCAGTACTTC	CSASRVDGKTQYF
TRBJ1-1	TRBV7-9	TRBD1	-	TGTGCCAGCAGCACCCGGGACAGCTGGAACACTGAAGCTTTCTTT	CASSTRDSWNTEAFF
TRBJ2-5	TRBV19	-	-	TGTGCCAGTAGTATACTAGGACGGCCGGGGGAGACCCAGTACTTC	CASSILGRPGETQYF
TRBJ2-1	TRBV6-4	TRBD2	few	TGTGCCAGCAGTGACTCTAGCGGGAGTTACAATGAGCAGTTCTTC	CASSDSSGSYNEQFF